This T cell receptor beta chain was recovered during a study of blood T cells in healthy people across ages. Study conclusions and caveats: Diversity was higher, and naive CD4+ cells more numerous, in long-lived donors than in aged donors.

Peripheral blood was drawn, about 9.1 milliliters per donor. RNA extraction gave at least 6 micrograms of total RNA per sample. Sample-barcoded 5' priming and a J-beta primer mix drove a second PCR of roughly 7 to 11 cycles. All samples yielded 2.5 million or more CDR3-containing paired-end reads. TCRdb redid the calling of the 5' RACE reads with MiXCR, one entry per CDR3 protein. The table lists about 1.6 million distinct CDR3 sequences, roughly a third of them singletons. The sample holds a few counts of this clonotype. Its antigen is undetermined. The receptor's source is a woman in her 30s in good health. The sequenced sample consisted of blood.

CDR3 in amino acids: CASSYNPGLGVRGNTGELFF. The CDR3 coding sequence is TGTGCCAGCAGCTACAATCCGGGACTAGGGGTTAGGGGCAACACCGGGGAGCTGTTTTTT. The rearrangement links TRBV7-6 to TRBJ2-2; 8 positions match TRBD2. The CDR3 loop spans 20 amino acids. The ends lost 4 bases at V and 2 bases at J; junction bases unmatched: 18. The germline V gene has CDR1 SGHVS and CDR2 FNYEAQ.